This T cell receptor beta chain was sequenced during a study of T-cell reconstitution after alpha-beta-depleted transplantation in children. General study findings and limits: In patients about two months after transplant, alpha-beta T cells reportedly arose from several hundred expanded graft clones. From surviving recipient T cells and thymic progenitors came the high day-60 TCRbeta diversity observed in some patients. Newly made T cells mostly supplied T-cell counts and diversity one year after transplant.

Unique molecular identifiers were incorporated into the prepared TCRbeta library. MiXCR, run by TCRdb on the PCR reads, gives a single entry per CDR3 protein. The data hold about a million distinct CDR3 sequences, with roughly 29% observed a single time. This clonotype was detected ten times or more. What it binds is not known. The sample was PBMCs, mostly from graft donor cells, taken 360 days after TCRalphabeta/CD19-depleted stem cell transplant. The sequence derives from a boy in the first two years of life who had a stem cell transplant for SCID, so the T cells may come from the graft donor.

The CDR3 nucleotides are TGTGCTAGTGGGGGAGACAGGGGCTACGAGCAGTACTTC. Translation: CASGGDRGYEQYF. The rearrangement uses TRBV12-5 and TRBJ2-7; 8 nucleotides line up with TRBD1. The CDR3 covers 13 residues. Trimming took 6 bases from V and 3 from J; bases not matched to a gene: 4. Looked up from germline, CDR1 is LGHNT and CDR2 is FRNRAP.